This TCR beta chain was found in a study of shared clonotypes between healthy human individuals. For the study at large: Each donor had three CD4 naive, three CD4 memory, two CD8 naive and one CD8 memory plate.

To note about this clone: Its antigen is still unknown.

This CDR3 has 15 amino acids. Germline V gene data show CDR1 as MNHEY and CDR2 as SMNVEV (reference sequence). V trimming: 2 bases; J trimming: 4 bases; junction bases outside the gene matches: 4. Clones were read by immunoSEQ multiplex PCR, and TCRdb kept only the in-frame ones, dropping some. The data show fewer than 1 million clones, 95% to 97% seen once. Study results and caveats: The naive CD4 repertoires of a few donors were compared, and around 4.9% of clonotypes were shared.

Naive CD8 cells, CD45RO-negative and positively selected for CCR7, excluded terminally differentiated effector memory CD45RA+ cells. This TCR came from a man aged 30 to 39 in good health. What was sequenced was naive CD8+ T cells sorted from blood. The gene calls are TRBV27 and TRBJ2-7; 11 positions agree with TRBD2. CDR3 sequence reads: CASSLTLAGGYEQYF. CDR3 bases: TGTGCCAGCAGTTTAACCCTAGCGGGAGGATACGAGCAGTACTTC.